The 6 T cell receptor beta chains presented below share a single source sample, sequenced in a study of T cell responses to AZD1222 COVID-19 vaccine. The protocol was immunoSEQ multiplex PCR, while the TCRdb copy is restricted to in-frame clones and leaves out a portion. The sample has approximately 100,000 clones, about 87% seen once. Sequencing was performed on peripheral blood, taken on day 0 of AZD1222 vaccination. Every receptor here comes from an adult in good health.

The V and J genes are TRBV5-4 and TRBJ1-1; TRBD1 agrees at 10 bases. The CDR3 has 16 amino acids. Germline CDR1 SGHNT, CDR2 YYREEE (reference sequence). V lost 3 bases, J lost 4 bases, and 9 bases stayed unmatched. The DNA for the CDR3 is TGTGCCAGCAGCTCTCCGGGACAGGGGTTGGGCACTGAAGCTTTCTTT. Protein product: CASSSPGQGLGTEAFF. The entire variable domain, with the rest obtained from reference TRBV5-4 and TRBJ1-1, is as follows: ETGVTQSPTHLIKTRGQQVTLRCSSQSGHNTVSWYQQALGQGPQFIFQYYREEENGRGNFPPRFSGLQFPNYSSELNVNALELDDSALYLCASSSPGQGLGTEAFFGQGTRLTVV.

The genes are TRBV2 and TRBJ1-3; D remains ambiguous. This CDR3 comprises 14 residues. Trimming removed 6 bases from V and 0 bases from J, with 9 bases in between. CDR1 and CDR2 (germline): SNHLY, FYNNEI. The CDR3 region has the DNA TGTGCCAGCAGCGGACTGCGCTCTGGAAACACCATATATTTT. Its protein product is CASSGLRSGNTIYF.

This rearrangement joins TRBV25-1 to TRBJ2-3; D call uncertain. The CDR3 runs to 14 residues. V lost 3 bases and J 4 bases, leaving 11 bases between the germline ends. Germline V CDR1 and CDR2: MGHDK, SYGVNS. The DNA for the CDR3 is TGTGCCAGCAGTGACAGGATCGGGTCAGATACGCAGTATTTT. Protein sequence: CASSDRIGSDTQYF. Supplemented by reference TRBV25-1 and TRBJ2-3, the full variable domain reads EADIYQTPRYLVIGTGKKITLECSQTMGHDKMYWYQQDPGMELHLIHYSYGVNSTEKGDLSSESTVSRIRTEHFPLTLESARPSHTSQYLCASSDRIGSDTQYFGPGTRLTVL.

This chain links TRBV29-1 with TRBJ1-5; 8 bases fit TRBD1. Germline values: CDR1 SQVTM, CDR2 ANQGSEA. V shed 6 bases, J shed 1 base, and the junction held 5 bases outside the gene matches. The CDR3 covers 14 residues. The CDR3 sequence: CSVQQGASNQPQHF. The CDR3 DNA reads as TGCAGCGTACAGCAGGGGGCAAGCAATCAGCCCCAGCATTTT.

V and J are TRBV15 and TRBJ1-2, with 7 nucleotides matching TRBD1. CDR1 and CDR2 from the germline V gene are LNHNV and YYDKDF (reference sequence). The trim removed 1 base at V and 9 bases at J, leaving 5 bases unmatched. The CDR3 sequence is 13 residues long. The DNA of the CDR3 is TGTGCCACCAGCAGAGGCTGGGACAGCCGCTACACCTTC. Protein sequence: CATSRGWDSRYTF. The full variable domain, completed using reference TRBV15 and TRBJ1-2, is DAMVIQNPRYQVTQFGKPVTLSCSQTLNHNVMYWYQQKSSQAPKLLFHYYDKDFNNEADTPDNFQSRRPNTSFCFLDIRSPGLGDTAMYLCATSRGWDSRYTFGSGTRLTVV.

The V call is TRBV28, the J call TRBJ1-2; D gene ambiguous. Trimming stripped 8 bases from V and 1 base from J, with 17 bases between. CDR1 is MDHEN and CDR2 is SYDVKM in the germline V gene. This CDR3 region has 15 residues. As DNA, the CDR3 is TGTGCCAGCCACGCCCCTGGCGCCCTTAACTATGGCTACACCTTC. Translating it yields CASHAPGALNYGYTF.